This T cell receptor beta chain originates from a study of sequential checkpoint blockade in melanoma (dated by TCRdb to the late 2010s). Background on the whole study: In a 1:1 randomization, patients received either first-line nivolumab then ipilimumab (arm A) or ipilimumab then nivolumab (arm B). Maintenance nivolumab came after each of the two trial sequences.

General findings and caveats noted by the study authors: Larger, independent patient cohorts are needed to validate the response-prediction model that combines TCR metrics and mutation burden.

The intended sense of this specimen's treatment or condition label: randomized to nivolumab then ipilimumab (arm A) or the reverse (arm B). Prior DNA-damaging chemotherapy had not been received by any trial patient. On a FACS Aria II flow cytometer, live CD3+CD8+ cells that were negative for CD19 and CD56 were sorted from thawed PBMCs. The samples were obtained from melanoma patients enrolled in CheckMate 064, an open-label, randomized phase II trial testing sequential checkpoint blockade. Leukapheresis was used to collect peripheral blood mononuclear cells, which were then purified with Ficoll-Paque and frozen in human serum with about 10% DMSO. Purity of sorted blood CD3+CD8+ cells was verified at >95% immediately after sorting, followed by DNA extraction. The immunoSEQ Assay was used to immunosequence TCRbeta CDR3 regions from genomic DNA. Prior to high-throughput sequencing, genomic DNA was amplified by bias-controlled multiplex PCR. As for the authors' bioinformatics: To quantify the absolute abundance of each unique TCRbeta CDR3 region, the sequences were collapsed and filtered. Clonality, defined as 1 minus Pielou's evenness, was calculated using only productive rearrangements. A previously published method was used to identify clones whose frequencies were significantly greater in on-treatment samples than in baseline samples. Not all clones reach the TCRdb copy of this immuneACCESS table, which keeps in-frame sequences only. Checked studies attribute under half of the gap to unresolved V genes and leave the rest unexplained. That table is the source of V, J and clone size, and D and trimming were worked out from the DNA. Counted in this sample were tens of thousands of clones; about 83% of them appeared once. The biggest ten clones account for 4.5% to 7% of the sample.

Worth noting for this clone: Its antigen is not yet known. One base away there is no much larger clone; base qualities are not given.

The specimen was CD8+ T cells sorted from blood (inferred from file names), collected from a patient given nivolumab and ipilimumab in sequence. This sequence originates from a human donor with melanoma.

The nucleotide sequence is given as TGTGCCAGCAGCACCCGACAGGCCGTAGCGTCGGGGAATGAGCAGTTCTTC. This translates into CASSTRQAVASGNEQFF. The chain is made from TRBV9 and TRBJ2-1; a tentative D call is TRBD1 (6 bases match). Taken from the germline V gene, the CDR1 and CDR2 loops are SGDLS and YYNGEE. V sheds 4 bases and J sheds 7 bases, leaving 24 bases between their ends. The CDR3 covers 17 residues, taking in both the cysteine and the phenylalanine. Left in the record is the CDR3 DNA by itself, 51 bases read in frame from the first base.